Each of the 12 T cell receptor beta chains below was sequenced from the same sample in a study of cytomegalovirus exposure and HLA in healthy donors (dated by TCRdb to 2016 to 2017). Library prep was done by the immunoSEQ multiplex PCR assay. TCRdb took over this immuneACCESS table, retaining in-frame rearrangements with V and J assigned. Such tables are incomplete; in checked studies, under half of the missing clones stem from an unresolved V gene, and the remainder is unexplained. For this sample there are some 150,000 clones; roughly 90% appear just once. The top ten clonotypes cover 4.5% of the sample. The sample was PBMCs. Source of these receptors: a man between 18 and 35 years old in good health and CMV-seropositive.

The chain combines TRBV5-1 with TRBJ1-1; maybe TRBD1 (6 bases). The CDR3 loop spans 15 amino acids. V was cut by 4 bases and J by 4 bases, with 17 bases left in between. From germline, CDR1 is SGHRS and CDR2 YFSETQ. The CDR3 bases are TGCGCCAGCAGCCCCCAGGGGTCGTCCGTCACTGAAGCTTTCTTT. This codes for CASSPQGSSVTEAFF. The full variable domain, with the rest looked up from reference TRBV5-1 and TRBJ1-1, is KAGVTQTPRYLIKTRGQQVTLSCSPISGHRSVSWYQQTPGQGLQFLFEYFSETQRNKGNFPGRFSGRQFSNSRSEMNVSTLELGDSALYLCASSPQGSSVTEAFFGQGTRLTVV.

A note on this clone: The junction differs from germline at one of its ends, possibly a read error. The rearrangement links TRBV18 to TRBJ1-1; TRBD1 matches 9 bases. The CDR3 runs to 15 residues. The germline CDR1 and CDR2 sequences are KGHSH and LQKENI. CDR3 bases: TGTGCCAGCTCACCACCGGGACAGGGCGACACAGAAGCTTTCTTT. Translating gives CASSPPGQGDTEAFF.

The rearrangement links TRBV27 to TRBJ1-2; D gene uncertain. V gave up 3 bases and J gave up 7 bases, with 21 bases separating them. This CDR3 has 16 residues. The germline V gene encodes CDR1 MNHEY and CDR2 SMNVEV (reference sequence). In DNA form, the CDR3 reads TGTGCCAGCAGTTTTTCTACCACAGCGGGCGGATCTGGCTACACCTTC. Translated: CASSFSTTAGGSGYTF.

This chain connects TRBV6-6 to TRBJ1-5; a possible D gene is TRBD1 (5 bases). Germline CDR1 is MNHNY and CDR2 is SVGAGI (reference sequence). The V and J ends lost 2 bases and 3 bases respectively, with 11 bases between them. There are 15 residues in the CDR3. CDR3 DNA: TGTGCCAGCAGTTACAGCGCAGGGCCCAATCAGCCCCAGCATTTT. Amino acids: CASSYSAGPNQPQHF.

The rearrangement joins TRBV21-1 to TRBJ2-1; the table's D gene call, TRBD1, was not cross checked with the DNA. TRBV21-1 is tagged as a pseudogene. The length of the CDR3 is 17 residues. CDR3 region: CASSGESGGCSYNEQFF. DNA of the CDR3: TGTGCCAGCAGCGGGGAGTCAGGGGGATGCTCCTACAATGAGCAGTTCTTC.

The CDR3 spells CASSRNGVGTEAFF. As DNA, the CDR3 is TGTGCCAGCAGTCGTAACGGGGTCGGCACTGAAGCTTTCTTT. V is TRBV28 and J is TRBJ1-1; the D is unclear. The CDR3 extends over 14 amino acids. Deletions cut 5 bases from V and 4 bases from J, with 14 bases between. Germline V gene data show CDR1 as MDHEN and CDR2 as SYDVKM.

V usage is TRBV7-3 and J usage is TRBJ2-1, with 10 bases matching TRBD1. The CDR3 is made up of 16 amino acids. V gave up 1 base and J gave up 0 bases; unmatched junction bases: 0. From germline, CDR1 is SGHTA and CDR2 FQGTGA. The CDR3 region is CASSLRDRGSYNEQFF. CDR3 DNA: TGTGCCAGCAGCTTAAGGGACAGGGGCTCCTACAATGAGCAGTTCTTC.

The V gene is TRBV25-1, the J gene TRBJ1-1; 9 bases are a match to TRBD1. CDR1 and CDR2 from the germline V gene are MGHDK and SYGVNS. The CDR3 extends over 15 amino acids. The trim removed 3 bases at V and 5 bases at J, leaving 7 bases unmatched. In DNA form, the CDR3 reads TGTGCCAGCAGTGACCCCGGGACAGGGAAAACTGAAGCTTTCTTT. This codes for CASSDPGTGKTEAFF.

The chain carries TRBV6-1 and TRBJ1-5; 7 bases align to TRBD1. From germline, CDR1 is MNHNS and CDR2 SASEGT. The CDR3 is made up of 15 amino acids. Unmatched junction bases numbered 6, after V lost 1 base and J lost 6 bases. The CDR3 coding sequence is TGTGCCAGCAGTGAAGAAGCAGGGGGAGGTCAGCCCCAGCATTTT. Its translation: CASSEEAGGGQPQHF.

The chain joins TRBV25-1 to TRBJ1-3, with 9 positions matching TRBD1. CDR1 is MGHDK and CDR2 is SYGVNS in the germline V gene. CDR3 length: 16 amino acids. V dropped 6 bases and J dropped 4; count of bases not matched to a gene: 10. DNA for the CDR3: TGTGCCAGCAGATTGACCGGGACAGGGAAAGGAAACACCATATATTTT. Encoded protein: CASRLTGTGKGNTIYF. The full variable domain, rest sourced from reference TRBV25-1 and TRBJ1-3, is EADIYQTPRYLVIGTGKKITLECSQTMGHDKMYWYQQDPGMELHLIHYSYGVNSTEKGDLSSESTVSRIRTEHFPLTLESARPSHTSQYLCASRLTGTGKGNTIYFGEGSWLTVV.

The chain carries TRBV15 and TRBJ2-2; D possibly corresponds to TRBD2 (6 bases). V was cut by 5 bases and J by 5 bases, with 6 bases left in between. The CDR3 has 12 residues. Germline CDR1 reads LNHNV; CDR2 reads YYDKDF (reference sequence). The CDR3 protein is CATSGRTGELFF. The CDR3 coding sequence is TGTGCCACCAGCGGGAGGACCGGGGAGCTGTTTTTT.

This clone was seen many times. CDR3 coding DNA: TGTGCCAGCAAACAGCCCGGGGAGCCCCAGCATTTT. Translating gives CASKQPGEPQHF. V usage is TRBV28 and J usage is TRBJ1-5; D call uncertain. V lost 7 bases to trimming and J lost 8 bases, with 12 bases between them. The CDR3 consists of 12 residues. CDR1 is MDHEN, CDR2 SYDVKM, per germline.